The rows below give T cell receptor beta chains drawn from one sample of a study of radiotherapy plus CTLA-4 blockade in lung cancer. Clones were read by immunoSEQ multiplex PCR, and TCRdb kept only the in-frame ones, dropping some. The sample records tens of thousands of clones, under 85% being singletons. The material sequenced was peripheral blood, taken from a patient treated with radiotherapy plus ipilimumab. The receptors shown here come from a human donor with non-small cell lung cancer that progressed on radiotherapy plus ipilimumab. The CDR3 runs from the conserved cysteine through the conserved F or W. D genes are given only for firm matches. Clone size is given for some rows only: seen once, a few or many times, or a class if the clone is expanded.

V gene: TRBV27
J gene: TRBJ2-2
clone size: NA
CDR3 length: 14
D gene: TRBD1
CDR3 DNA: TGTGCCAGCAAGAAACAGGGGGCAAACGGGGAGCTGTTTTTT
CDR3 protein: CASKKQGANGELFF

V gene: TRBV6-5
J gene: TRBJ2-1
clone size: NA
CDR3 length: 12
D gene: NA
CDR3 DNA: TGTGCCAGCAGGACAGGTTACAATGAGCAGTTCTTC
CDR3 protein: CASRTGYNEQFF

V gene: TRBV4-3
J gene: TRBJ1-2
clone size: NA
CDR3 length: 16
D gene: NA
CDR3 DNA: TGCGCCAGCAGCCAAGTTGGTGGAGGCCGGGACTATGGCTACACCTTC
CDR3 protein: CASSQVGGGRDYGYTF

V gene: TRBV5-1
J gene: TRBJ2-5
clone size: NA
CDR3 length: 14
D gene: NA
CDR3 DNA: TGCGCCAGCAGCTTGGCGGGGGCGGGAGAGACCCAGTACTTC
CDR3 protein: CASSLAGAGETQYF

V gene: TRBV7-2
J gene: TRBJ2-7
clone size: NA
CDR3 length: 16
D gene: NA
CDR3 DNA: TGTGCCAGCAGCTTAGCGGGGACTGGGACGTCCGGCGAGCAGTACTTC
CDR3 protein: CASSLAGTGTSGEQYF

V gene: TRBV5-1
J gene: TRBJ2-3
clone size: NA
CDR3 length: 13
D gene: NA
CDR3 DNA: TGCGCCAGCAGCTTGGTGAGCACAGATACGCAGTATTTT
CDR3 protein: CASSLVSTDTQYF

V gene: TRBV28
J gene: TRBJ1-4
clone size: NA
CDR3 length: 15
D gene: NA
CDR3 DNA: TGTGCCAGCAGTTTATTTGGGGGGGGCCGCGAAAAACTGTTTTTT
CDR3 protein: CASSLFGGGREKLFF

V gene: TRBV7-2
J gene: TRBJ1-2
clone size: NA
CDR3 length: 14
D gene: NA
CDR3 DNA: TGTGCCAGCAGCTCTCCCGGGGGAAGGGATGGCTACACCTTC
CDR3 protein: CASSSPGGRDGYTF

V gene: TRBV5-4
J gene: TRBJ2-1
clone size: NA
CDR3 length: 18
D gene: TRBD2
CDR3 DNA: TGTGCCAGCAGCCGGACTAGCGGGGGGGCCTCCCCATACAATGAGCAGTTCTTC
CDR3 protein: CASSRTSGGASPYNEQFF

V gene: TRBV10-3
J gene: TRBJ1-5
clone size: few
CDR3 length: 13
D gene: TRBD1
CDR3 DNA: TGTGCCATCAGTACAGGGGGCGGTCAGCCCCAGCATTTT
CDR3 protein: CAISTGGGQPQHF

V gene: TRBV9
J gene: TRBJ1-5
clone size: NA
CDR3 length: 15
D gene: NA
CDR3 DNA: TGTGCCAGCAGCGTAGACCCAGGGACTAATCAGCCCCAGCATTTT
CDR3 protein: CASSVDPGTNQPQHF

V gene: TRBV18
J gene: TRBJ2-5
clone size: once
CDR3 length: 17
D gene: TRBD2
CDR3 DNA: TGTGCCAGCTCACCACTAGCGGGGATTGTCGCTCAAGAGACCCAGTACTTC
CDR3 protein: CASSPLAGIVAQETQYF

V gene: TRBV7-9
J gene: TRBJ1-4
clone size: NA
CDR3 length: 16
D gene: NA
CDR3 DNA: TGTGCCAGCAGCTTAACCGCTGGGATCCAACGCGAAAAACTGTTTTTT
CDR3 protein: CASSLTAGIQREKLFF

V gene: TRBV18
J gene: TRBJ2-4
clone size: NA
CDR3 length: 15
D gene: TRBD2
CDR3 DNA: TGTGCCAGCTCACTCGGAGCGGGAGATCAAAACATTCAGTACTTC
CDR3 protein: CASSLGAGDQNIQYF

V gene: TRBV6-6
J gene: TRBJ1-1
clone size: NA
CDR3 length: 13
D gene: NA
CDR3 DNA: TGTGCCAGCAGTTACTCGACACCGACTGAAGCTTTCTTT
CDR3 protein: CASSYSTPTEAFF

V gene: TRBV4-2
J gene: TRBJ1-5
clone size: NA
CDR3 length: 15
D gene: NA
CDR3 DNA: TGTGCCAGCAGCCAATCCGGGACACCAAATCAGCCCCAGCATTTT
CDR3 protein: CASSQSGTPNQPQHF

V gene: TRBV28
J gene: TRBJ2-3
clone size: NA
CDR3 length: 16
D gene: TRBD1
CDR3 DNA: TGTGCCAGCAGTCTTCCGGGACAGGGGGCCACAGATACGCAGTATTTT
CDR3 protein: CASSLPGQGATDTQYF

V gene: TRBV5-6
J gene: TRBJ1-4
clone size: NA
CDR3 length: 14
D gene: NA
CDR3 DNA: TGTGCCAGCAGCCTGGACGGCGGTTCTGAAAAACTGTTTTTT
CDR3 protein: CASSLDGGSEKLFF

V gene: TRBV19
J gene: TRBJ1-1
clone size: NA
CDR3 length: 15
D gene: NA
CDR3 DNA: TGTGCCAGTAGTAGGGGGGGGGCCTTAAGAACTGAAGCTTTCTTT
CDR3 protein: CASSRGGALRTEAFF

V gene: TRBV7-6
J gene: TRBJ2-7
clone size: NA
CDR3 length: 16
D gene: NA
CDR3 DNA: TGTGCCAGCAGCTTAGGCCTCGGGGTCTCTTCCTACGAGCAGTACTTC
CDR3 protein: CASSLGLGVSSYEQYF

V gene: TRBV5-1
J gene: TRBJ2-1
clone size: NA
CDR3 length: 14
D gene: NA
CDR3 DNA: TGCGCCAGCAGCTTGTCCGGGTACTACAATGAGCAGTTCTTC
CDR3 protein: CASSLSGYYNEQFF

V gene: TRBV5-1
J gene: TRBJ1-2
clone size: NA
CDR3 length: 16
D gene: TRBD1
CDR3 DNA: TGCGCCAGCAGCTCGGGTGGGACAGACACGGGATATGGCTACACCTTC
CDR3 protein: CASSSGGTDTGYGYTF

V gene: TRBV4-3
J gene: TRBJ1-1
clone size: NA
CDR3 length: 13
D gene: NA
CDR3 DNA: TGCGCCAGCAGCCAATGGGTAGGATTATGGGCTTTCTTT
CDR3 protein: CASSQWVGLWAFF

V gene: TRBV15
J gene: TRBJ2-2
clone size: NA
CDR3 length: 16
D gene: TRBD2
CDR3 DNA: TGTGCCACCAGCGGACTAGCGGGATTGAACACCGGGGAGCTGTTTTTT
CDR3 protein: CATSGLAGLNTGELFF

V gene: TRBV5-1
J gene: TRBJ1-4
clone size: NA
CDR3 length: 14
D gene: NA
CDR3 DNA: TGCGCCAGCAGCTTGTCTGGGTTAGGGGAAAAACTGTTTTTT
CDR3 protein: CASSLSGLGEKLFF

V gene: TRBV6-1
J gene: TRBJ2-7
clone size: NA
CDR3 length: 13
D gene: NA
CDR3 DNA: TGTGCCAGCAGTAAACTTGACGGGTACGAGCAGTACTTC
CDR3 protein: CASSKLDGYEQYF

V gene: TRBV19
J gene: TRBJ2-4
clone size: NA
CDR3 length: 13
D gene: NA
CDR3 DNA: TGTGCCAGTACCCACCGGGGGTCCAACATTCAGTACTTC
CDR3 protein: CASTHRGSNIQYF

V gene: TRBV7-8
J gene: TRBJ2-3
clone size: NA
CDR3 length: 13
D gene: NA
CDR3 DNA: TGTGCCAGCAGAACAAGGGCTCTCGATACGCAGTATTTT
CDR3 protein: CASRTRALDTQYF

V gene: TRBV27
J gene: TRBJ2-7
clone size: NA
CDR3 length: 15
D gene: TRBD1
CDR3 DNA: TGTGCCAGCAGTTTAGCGGGGACAGGGCCCTACGAGCAGTACTTC
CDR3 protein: CASSLAGTGPYEQYF

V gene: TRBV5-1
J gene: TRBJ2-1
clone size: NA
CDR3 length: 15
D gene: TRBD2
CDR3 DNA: TGCGCCAGCAGCTTGGAAGTAGCGGGTAACAATGAGCAGTTCTTC
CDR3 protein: CASSLEVAGNNEQFF